This T cell receptor beta chain was sequenced during a study of T-cell memory formation after mild COVID-19. V shed 5 bases and J 6 bases; nucleotides not matched to a gene: 9. CDR1 SNHLY and CDR2 FYNNEI come from the germline V gene. The CDR3 runs to 15 residues. A remark on this clonotype: The antigen is unknown.

The 5'RACE method, run with constant-segment primers, produced TCR alpha and TCR beta cDNA libraries (carrying sample barcodes and UMIs). One entry per CDR3 protein, called by TCRdb with MiXCR from the 5' RACE reads. Counted here are 400,000 or so distinct CDR3 sequences, 21% occurring once; the ten biggest clones make up around 13%. Study findings and constraints: CD4+ bias marked clones expanding day 15 to 37, unlike balanced contracting clones. The main location of contracting CD4+ clones was CM and EM, and that of contracting CD8+ clones was EMRA. There were some responding clones in pre-infection memory, which suggested that cross-reactive memory had joined.

Material: PBMCs or a T cell subset sorted from them (not recorded which). The chain couples TRBV2 to TRBJ2-1, with TRBD1 matching 8 bases. The TCR sequence derives from an adult woman who had mild COVID-19 (a few samples of this study predate the infection). Cell type and time point are not known. For the CDR3, the DNA is TGTGCCAGCAGTCTCCCGACAGGGGCTGGCAATGAGCAGTTCTTC. Protein product: CASSLPTGAGNEQFF.